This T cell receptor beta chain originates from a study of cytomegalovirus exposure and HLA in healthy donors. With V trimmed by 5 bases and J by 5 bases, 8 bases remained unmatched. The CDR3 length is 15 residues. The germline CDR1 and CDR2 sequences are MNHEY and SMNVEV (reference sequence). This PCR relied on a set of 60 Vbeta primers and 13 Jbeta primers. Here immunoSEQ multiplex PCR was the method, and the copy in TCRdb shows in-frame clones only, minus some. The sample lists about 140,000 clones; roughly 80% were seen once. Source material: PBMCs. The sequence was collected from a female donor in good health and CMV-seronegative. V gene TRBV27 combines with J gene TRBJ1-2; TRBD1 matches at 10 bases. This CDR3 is CASSPRDRGMYGYTF. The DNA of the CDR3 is TGTGCCAGCAGTCCCCGGGACAGGGGTATGTATGGCTACACCTTC.